Presented here are 7 T cell receptor beta chains from one specimen sequenced in a study of T cells after yellow fever vaccination. TCRdb processed the 5' RACE reads anew with MiXCR; each CDR3 protein has one entry. The sample has 150,000 to 200,000 distinct CDR3 sequences, 8% to 13% seen once. This specimen was CD8+ T cells sorted from PBMCs, taken 15 days after the yellow fever booster vaccination. The receptors shown here come from a young man who received the YFV17D yellow fever vaccine.

There are a few counts of this clonotype. This chain links TRBV29-1 with TRBJ2-7, with TRBD1 identical over 9 bases. Unmatched junction bases numbered 1, after V lost 1 base and J lost 0 bases. The CDR3 runs 14 residues. Germline CDR1 and CDR2: SQVTM and ANQGSEA. In DNA form, the CDR3 reads TGCAGCGTTGAAGGGACAGGGGACTCCTACGAGCAGTACTTC. This sequence encodes CSVEGTGDSYEQYF.

The chain couples TRBV7-9 to TRBJ1-2; D is unresolved. The CDR3 is made up of 15 amino acids. Germline V gene data show CDR1 as SEHNR and CDR2 as FQNEAQ (reference sequence). Trimming cost V 1 base and J 4 bases, with 13 bases left between them. The chain's CDR3 is CASSLGTPVGYGYTF. DNA for the CDR3: TGTGCCAGCAGCTTAGGGACGCCCGTTGGCTATGGCTACACCTTC.

This chain joins TRBV7-8 and TRBJ2-3; unclear D gene. Germline loops: CDR1 SGHVS, CDR2 FQNEAQ. This CDR3 is 16 amino acids long. The V end was cut by 3 bases, the J end by 6 bases, with 19 bases between. Written as DNA, the CDR3 is TGTGCCAGCAGCTTCGTTAAGGCTTACTTCGCCGATACGCAGTATTTT. Its protein is CASSFVKAYFADTQYF.

This clonotype was counted only a few times. The chain has TRBV5-5 and TRBJ2-2, with 10 bases fitting TRBD2. The CDR3 extends over 16 amino acids. Germline V lookup: CDR1 SGHKS, CDR2 YYEKEE (reference sequence). Germline trimming cut 4 bases from V and 5 bases from J; bases unmatched to any gene: 8. CDR3 bases: TGTGCCAGCAGCCCGGCTAGCGGGGGTGGAACCGGGGAGCTGTTTTTT. This gives the protein CASSPASGGGTGELFF.

The gene calls are TRBV29-1 and TRBJ2-7, with D tentatively TRBD1 or TRBD2 (5 bases each). V lost 4 bases and J 2 bases, leaving 9 bases between the germline ends. Germline V gene lookup returns CDR1 SQVTM and CDR2 ANQGSEA. The CDR3 runs to 12 residues. The CDR3 region has the DNA TGCAGCGTTGGGACGGGACCCTACGAGCAGTACTTC. Residues: CSVGTGPYEQYF.

The genes are TRBV5-1 and TRBJ2-2; the D gene is possibly TRBD1 (6 bases). V shed 4 bases and J shed 4 bases, with 14 bases lying between them. This CDR3 comprises 15 residues. Germline assignment: CDR1 SGHRS and CDR2 YFSETQ. CDR3 protein: CASSKRTDLTGELFF. The CDR3 coding sequence is TGCGCCAGCAGCAAACGGACAGATCTCACCGGGGAGCTGTTTTTT. Supplemented by reference TRBV5-1 and TRBJ2-2, the full variable domain reads KAGVTQTPRYLIKTRGQQVTLSCSPISGHRSVSWYQQTPGQGLQFLFEYFSETQRNKGNFPGRFSGRQFSNSRSEMNVSTLELGDSALYLCASSKRTDLTGELFFGEGSRLTVL.

This clonotype was counted at least ten times. This rearrangement joins TRBV7-9 to TRBJ1-1; D not resolved. CDR1 SEHNR and CDR2 FQNEAQ come from the germline V gene (reference sequence). The CDR3 is made up of 13 amino acids. The CDR3, as DNA: TGTGTTGCACAATCCGGGGATGGGACTGAAGCTTTCTTT. Amino acid sequence: CVAQSGDGTEAFF.